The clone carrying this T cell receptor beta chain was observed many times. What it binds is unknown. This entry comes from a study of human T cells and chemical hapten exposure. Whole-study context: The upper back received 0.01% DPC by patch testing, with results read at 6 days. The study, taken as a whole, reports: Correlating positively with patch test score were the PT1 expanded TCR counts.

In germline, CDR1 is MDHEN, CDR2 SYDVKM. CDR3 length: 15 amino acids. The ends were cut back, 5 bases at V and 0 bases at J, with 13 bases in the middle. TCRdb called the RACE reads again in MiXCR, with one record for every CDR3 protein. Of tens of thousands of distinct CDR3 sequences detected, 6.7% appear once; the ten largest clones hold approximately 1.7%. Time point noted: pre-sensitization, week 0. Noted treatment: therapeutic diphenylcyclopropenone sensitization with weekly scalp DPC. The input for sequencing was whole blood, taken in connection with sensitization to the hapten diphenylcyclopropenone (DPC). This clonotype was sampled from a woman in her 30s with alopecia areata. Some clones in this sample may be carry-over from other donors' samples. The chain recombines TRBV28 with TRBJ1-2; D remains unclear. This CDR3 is CASSPPYFTNYGYTF. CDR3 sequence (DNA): TGTGCCAGCAGTCCCCCGTACTTTACTAACTATGGCTACACCTTC.